Presented here are 12 T cell receptor beta chains from one specimen sequenced in a study of T-cell memory formation after mild COVID-19. TCRdb called the 5' RACE reads again in MiXCR, with one record for every CDR3 protein. The sample yields 200,000 or so distinct CDR3 sequences, roughly 17% seen once. Specimen: PBMCs or a T cell subset sorted from them (not recorded which). The source of these receptors is an adult woman who had mild COVID-19 (a few samples of this study predate the infection). Cell type and time point are not known.

The chain uses TRBV2 and TRBJ2-3, with unresolved D. CDR1 is SNHLY and CDR2 is FYNNEI in the germline V gene. V lost 8 bases and J lost 2, with 14 bases in between. The CDR3 totals 14 residues. CDR3 region: CASGPRWTTDTQYF. The CDR3 bases are TGTGCCAGCGGCCCTCGTTGGACCACAGATACGCAGTATTTT.

The chain combines TRBV6-5 with TRBJ2-1, with 13 bases that match TRBD2. Trimming removed 7 bases from V and 4 bases from J; junction bases left unmatched: 16. Germline V gene lookup returns CDR1 MNHEY and CDR2 SVGAGI. The CDR3 has 19 residues. CDR3: CASTRAWTSGRHHYNEQFF. CDR3 bases: TGTGCCAGCACCAGGGCGTGGACTAGCGGGAGACACCATTACAATGAGCAGTTCTTC.

V and J are TRBV10-3 and TRBJ1-1; D is ambiguous. Germline lookup yields CDR1 ENHRY and CDR2 SYGVKD. This CDR3 contains 13 residues. V lost 10 bases and J 0 bases, leaving 12 bases between the germline ends. CDR3: CATWGMMNTEAFF. The CDR3 DNA follows: TGTGCCACCTGGGGAATGATGAACACTGAAGCTTTCTTT.

There are a few counts of this clonotype. The chain has TRBV3-1 and TRBJ1-1, with a tentative D call TRBD1 (5 bases). CDR1 is LGHDT, CDR2 YNNKEL, per germline (reference sequence). This CDR3 contains 13 residues. With 6 bases removed from V and 0 bases from J, the gap between germline ends came to 8 bases. CDR3 region: CASRWTLNTEAFF. The CDR3 region has the DNA TGTGCCAGCAGATGGACACTGAACACTGAAGCTTTCTTT.

This clonotype has just a few counts. The rearrangement joins TRBV30 to TRBJ1-1; TRBD1 matches at 10 bases. V was pared by 3 bases and J by 2 bases, with 6 bases of the junction left unmatched. The length of the CDR3 is 15 residues. From germline, CDR1 is GTSNPN and CDR2 SVGIG (reference sequence). The CDR3 sequence is CAWSYQTGGNTEAFF. The CDR3 DNA sequence: TGTGCCTGGAGCTATCAGACAGGGGGCAACACTGAAGCTTTCTTT.

This clonotype was found a few times. The chain carries TRBV5-1 and TRBJ1-5; D is unclear. With 4 bases removed from V and 3 bases from J, the gap between germline ends came to 14 bases. Germline loops: CDR1 SGHRS, CDR2 YFSETQ. CDR3 size: 15 residues. CDR3 protein: CASSPGDGINQPQHF. DNA of the CDR3: TGCGCCAGCAGCCCAGGCGACGGCATCAATCAGCCCCAGCATTTT.

This clonotype was seen repeatedly, ten times or more. This chain links TRBV18 with TRBJ2-7; 7 positions match TRBD2. The CDR3 totals 15 residues. Germline CDR1 KGHSH, CDR2 LQKENI. J gave up 1 base and V 2 bases, and 5 bases lay outside the gene matches. CDR3 nucleotides: TGTGCCAGCTCACCAGGGAGGGGCTTTTCCTACGAGCAGTACTTC. Encoded protein: CASSPGRGFSYEQYF.

This clonotype was found a few times. The chain uses TRBV5-1 and TRBJ1-1, with unresolved D. The CDR3 runs 13 residues. Trimming took off 4 bases at V and 5 bases at J, with 12 bases between the two ends. The germline CDR1 and CDR2 sequences are SGHRS and YFSETQ. CDR3 region: CASSPGPGTEAFF. CDR3 in DNA: TGCGCCAGCAGCCCGGGTCCGGGGACTGAAGCTTTCTTT.

This clonotype occurred a few times. The J gene is TRBJ2-5, the V gene TRBV7-2; D may be TRBD2 (5 bases). Trimming cost V 3 bases and J 5 bases, with 13 bases left between them. The CDR3 runs 14 residues. Germline CDR1 SGHTA, CDR2 FQGNSA. The CDR3: CASSFAGRRETQYF. The CDR3 region has the DNA TGTGCCAGCAGCTTCGCGGGCAGGCGGGAGACCCAGTACTTC.

V gene TRBV7-2 combines with J gene TRBJ1-2, with D possibly matching TRBD1 (6 bases). The V end was cut by 7 bases, the J end by 7 bases, with 16 bases between. CDR1 is SGHTA and CDR2 is FQGNSA in the germline V gene. This CDR3 comprises 13 residues. This CDR3 is CASTTGAVGGYTF. The CDR3 DNA follows: TGTGCCAGCACCACGGGGGCAGTGGGTGGCTACACCTTC.

This clonotype has just a few counts. The DNA of the CDR3 is TGTGCCAGCTCACCGGGGTTACCCGACTACGAGCAGTACTTC. This codes for CASSPGLPDYEQYF. This chain joins TRBV18 and TRBJ2-7; no definite D call. Trimming stripped 3 bases from V and 3 bases from J, with 12 bases between. The CDR3 has 14 amino acids. The germline CDR1 and CDR2 sequences are KGHSH and LQKENI.

This clonotype was recorded a few times. The chain carries TRBV5-1 and TRBJ2-3; 8 nucleotides match TRBD1. The length of the CDR3 is 14 residues. Germline trimming cut 4 bases from V and 2 bases from J; bases unmatched to any gene: 3. Germline assignment: CDR1 SGHRS and CDR2 YFSETQ. CDR3 sequence (DNA): TGCGCCAGCAGCCCGGGACAGGACACAGATACGCAGTATTTT. Translated: CASSPGQDTDTQYF.